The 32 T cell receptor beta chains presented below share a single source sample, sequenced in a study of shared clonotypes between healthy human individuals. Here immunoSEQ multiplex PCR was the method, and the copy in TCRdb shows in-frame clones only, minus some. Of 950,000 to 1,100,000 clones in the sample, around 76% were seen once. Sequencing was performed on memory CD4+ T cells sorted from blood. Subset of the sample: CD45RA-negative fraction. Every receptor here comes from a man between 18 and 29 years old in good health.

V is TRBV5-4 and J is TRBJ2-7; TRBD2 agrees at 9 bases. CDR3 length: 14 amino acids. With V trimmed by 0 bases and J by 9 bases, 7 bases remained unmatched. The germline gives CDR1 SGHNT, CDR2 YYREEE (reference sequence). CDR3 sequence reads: CASSLGAGGPAQYF. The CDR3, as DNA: TGTGCCAGCAGCTTGGGTGCGGGGGGGCCGGCGCAGTACTTC.

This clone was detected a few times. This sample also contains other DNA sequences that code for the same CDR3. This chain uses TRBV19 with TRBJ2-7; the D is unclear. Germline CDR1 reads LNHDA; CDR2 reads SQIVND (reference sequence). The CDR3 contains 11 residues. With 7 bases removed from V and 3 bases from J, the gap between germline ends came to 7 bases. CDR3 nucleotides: TGTGCCAGTACCAAGAACTACGAGCAGTACTTC. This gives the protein CASTKNYEQYF.

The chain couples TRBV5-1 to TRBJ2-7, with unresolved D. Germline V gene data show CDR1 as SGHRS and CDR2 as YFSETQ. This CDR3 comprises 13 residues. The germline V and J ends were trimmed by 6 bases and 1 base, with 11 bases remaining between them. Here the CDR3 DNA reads TGCGCCAGCACCAATGAAGGGTCCTACGAGCAGTACTTC. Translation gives CASTNEGSYEQYF.

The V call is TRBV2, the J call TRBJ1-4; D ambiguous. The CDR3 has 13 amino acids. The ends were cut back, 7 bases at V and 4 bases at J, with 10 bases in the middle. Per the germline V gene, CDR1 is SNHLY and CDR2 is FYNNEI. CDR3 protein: CASTRHFNEKLFF. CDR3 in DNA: TGTGCCAGCACAAGGCATTTTAATGAAAAACTGTTTTTT.

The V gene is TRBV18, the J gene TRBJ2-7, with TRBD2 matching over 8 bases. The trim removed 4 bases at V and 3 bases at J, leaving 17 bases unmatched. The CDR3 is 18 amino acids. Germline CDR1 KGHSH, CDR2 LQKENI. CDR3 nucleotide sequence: TGTGCCAGCTCACATGGAGGGACTCTCCCGGCGGGGGGCTACGAGCAGTACTTC. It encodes CASSHGGTLPAGGYEQYF. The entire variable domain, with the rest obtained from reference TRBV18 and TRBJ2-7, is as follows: NAGVMQNPRHLVRRRGQEARLRCSPMKGHSHVYWYRQLPEEGLKFMVYLQKENIIDESGMPKERFSAEFPKEGPSILRIQQVVRGDSAAYFCASSHGGTLPAGGYEQYFGPGTRLTVT.

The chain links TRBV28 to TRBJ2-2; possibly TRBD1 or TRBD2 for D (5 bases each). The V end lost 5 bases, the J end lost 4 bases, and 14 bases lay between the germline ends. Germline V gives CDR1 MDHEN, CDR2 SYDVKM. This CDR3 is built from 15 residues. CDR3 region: CASSPEGQVTGELFF. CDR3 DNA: TGTGCCAGCAGTCCTGAGGGGCAAGTCACCGGGGAGCTGTTTTTT.

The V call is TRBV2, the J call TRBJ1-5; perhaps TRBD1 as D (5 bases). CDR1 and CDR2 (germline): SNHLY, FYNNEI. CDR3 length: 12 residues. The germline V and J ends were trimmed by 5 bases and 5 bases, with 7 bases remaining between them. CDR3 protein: CASSLGDQPQHF. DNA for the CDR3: TGTGCCAGCAGTTTAGGGGATCAGCCCCAGCATTTT. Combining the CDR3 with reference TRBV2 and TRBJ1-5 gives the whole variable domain EPEVTQTPSHQVTQMGQEVILRCVPISNHLYFYWYRQILGQKVEFLVSFYNNEISEKSEIFDDQFSVERPDGSNFTLKIRSTKLEDSAMYFCASSLGDQPQHFGDGTRLSIL.

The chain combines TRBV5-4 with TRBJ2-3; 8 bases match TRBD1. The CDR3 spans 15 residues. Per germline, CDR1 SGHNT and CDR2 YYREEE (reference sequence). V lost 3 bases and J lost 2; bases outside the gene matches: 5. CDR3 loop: CASSYGQGYTDTQYF. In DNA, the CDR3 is TGTGCCAGCAGCTATGGACAGGGATACACAGATACGCAGTATTTT.

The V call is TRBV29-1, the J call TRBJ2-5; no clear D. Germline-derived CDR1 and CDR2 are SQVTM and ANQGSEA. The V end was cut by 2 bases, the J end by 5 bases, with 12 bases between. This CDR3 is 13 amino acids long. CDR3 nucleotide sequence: TGCAGCGTTGAACCCCCTAAAGATGAGACCCAGTACTTC. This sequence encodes CSVEPPKDETQYF. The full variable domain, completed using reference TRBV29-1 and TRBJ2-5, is SAVISQKPSRDICQRGTSLTIQCQVDSQVTMMFWYRQQPGQSLTLIATANQGSEATYESGFVIDKFPISRPNLTFSTLTVSNMSPEDSSIYLCSVEPPKDETQYFGPGTRLLVL.

The CDR3 here is CASSWGRSEAFF. DNA of the CDR3: TGCGCCAGCAGCTGGGGGAGGTCTGAAGCTTTCTTT. This rearrangement joins TRBV5-1 to TRBJ1-1; maybe TRBD1 (5 bases). Per germline, CDR1 SGHRS and CDR2 YFSETQ. The CDR3 contains 12 residues. With 3 bases removed from V and 6 bases from J, the gap between germline ends came to 9 bases.

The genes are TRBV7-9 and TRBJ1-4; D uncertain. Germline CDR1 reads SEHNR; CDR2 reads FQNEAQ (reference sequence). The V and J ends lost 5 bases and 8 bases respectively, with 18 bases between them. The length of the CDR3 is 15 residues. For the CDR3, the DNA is TGTGCCAGCAGCCGTACATGGCCCGGCGGGGAAAAACTGTTTTTT. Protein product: CASSRTWPGGEKLFF. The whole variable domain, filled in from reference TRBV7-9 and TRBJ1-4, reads DTGVSQNPRHKITKRGQNVTFRCDPISEHNRLYWYRQTLGQGPEFLTYFQNEAQLEKSRLLSDRFSAERPKGSFSTLEIQRTEQGDSAMYLCASSRTWPGGEKLFFGSGTQLSVL.

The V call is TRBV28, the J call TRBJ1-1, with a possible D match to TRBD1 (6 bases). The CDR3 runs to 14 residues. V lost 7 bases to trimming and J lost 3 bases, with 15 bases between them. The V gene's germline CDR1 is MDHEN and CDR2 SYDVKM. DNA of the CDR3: TGTGCCAGCATACCCAGGGGCGGCTACACTGAAGCTTTCTTT. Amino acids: CASIPRGGYTEAFF.

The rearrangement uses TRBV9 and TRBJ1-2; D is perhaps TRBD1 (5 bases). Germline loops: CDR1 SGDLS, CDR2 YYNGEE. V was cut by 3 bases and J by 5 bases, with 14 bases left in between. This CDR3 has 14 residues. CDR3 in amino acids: CASSAQREGYGYTF. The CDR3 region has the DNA TGTGCCAGCAGCGCTCAAAGAGAGGGGTATGGCTACACCTTC.

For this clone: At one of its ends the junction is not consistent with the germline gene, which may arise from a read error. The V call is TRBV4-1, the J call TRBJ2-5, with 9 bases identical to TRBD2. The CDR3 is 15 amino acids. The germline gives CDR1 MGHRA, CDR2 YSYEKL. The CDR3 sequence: CASNQGTSGQETQYF. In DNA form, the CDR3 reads TGCGCCAGCAACCAAGGCACTAGCGGGCAAGAGACCCAGTACTTC.

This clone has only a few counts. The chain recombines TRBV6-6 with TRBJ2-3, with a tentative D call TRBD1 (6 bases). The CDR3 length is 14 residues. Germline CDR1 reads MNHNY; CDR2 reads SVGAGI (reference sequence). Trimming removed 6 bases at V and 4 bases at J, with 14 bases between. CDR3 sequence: CASSHRQASDTQYF. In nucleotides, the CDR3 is TGTGCCAGCAGCCATAGACAGGCCTCAGATACGCAGTATTTT.

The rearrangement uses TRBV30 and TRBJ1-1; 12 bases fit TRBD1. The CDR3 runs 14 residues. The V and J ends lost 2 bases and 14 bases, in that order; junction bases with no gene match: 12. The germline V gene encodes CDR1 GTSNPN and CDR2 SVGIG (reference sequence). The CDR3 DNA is TGTGCCTGGAGTACGGGACAGGGGGCCCTGGGGGCCTTCTTT. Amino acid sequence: CAWSTGQGALGAFF.

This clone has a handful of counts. CDR3: CASSQVGGFYNEQFF. DNA of the CDR3: TGTGCCAGCAGCCAAGTGGGAGGATTTTACAATGAGCAGTTCTTC. The J gene is TRBJ2-1, the V gene TRBV14; tentative D call: TRBD2 (6 bases). V was trimmed by 1 base and J by 4 bases, leaving 11 bases between them. This CDR3 has 15 amino acids. Germline CDR1 is SGHDN and CDR2 is FVKESK.

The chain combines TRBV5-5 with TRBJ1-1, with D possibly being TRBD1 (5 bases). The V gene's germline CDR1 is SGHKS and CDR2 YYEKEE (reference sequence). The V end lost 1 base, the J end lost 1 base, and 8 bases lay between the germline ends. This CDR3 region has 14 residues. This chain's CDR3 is CASSLRDWNTEAFF. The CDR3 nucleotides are TGTGCCAGCAGCTTGCGGGACTGGAACACTGAAGCTTTCTTT.

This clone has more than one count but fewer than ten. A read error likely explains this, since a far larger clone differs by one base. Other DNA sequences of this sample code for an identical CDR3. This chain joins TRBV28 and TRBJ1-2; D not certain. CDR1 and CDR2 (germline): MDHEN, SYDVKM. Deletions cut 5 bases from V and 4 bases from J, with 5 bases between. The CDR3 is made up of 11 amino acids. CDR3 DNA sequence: TGTGCCAGCAGTGATACCTATGGCTACACCTTC. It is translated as CASSDTYGYTF.

CDR3 DNA sequence: TGTGCCAGCAGCCCCCGAAATGAGTATGGCTACACCTTC. Protein: CASSPRNEYGYTF. The rearrangement joins TRBV9 to TRBJ1-2; D ambiguous. With 4 bases removed from V and 5 bases from J, the gap between germline ends came to 12 bases. CDR3 length equals 13 residues. CDR1 is SGDLS and CDR2 is YYNGEE in the germline V gene.

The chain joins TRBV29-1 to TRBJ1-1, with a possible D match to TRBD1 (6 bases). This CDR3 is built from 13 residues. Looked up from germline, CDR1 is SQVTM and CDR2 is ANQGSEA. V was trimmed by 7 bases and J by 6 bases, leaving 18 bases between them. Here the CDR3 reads CSAWTVMDPEAFF. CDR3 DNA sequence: TGCAGCGCGTGGACAGTAATGGACCCTGAAGCTTTCTTT.

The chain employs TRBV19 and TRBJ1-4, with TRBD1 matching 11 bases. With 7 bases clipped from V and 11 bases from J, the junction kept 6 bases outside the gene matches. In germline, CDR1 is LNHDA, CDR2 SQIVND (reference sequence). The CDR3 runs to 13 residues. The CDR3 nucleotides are TGTGCCAGTACGGACAGGGGGCCCGGTAAACTGTTTTTT. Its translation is CASTDRGPGKLFF.

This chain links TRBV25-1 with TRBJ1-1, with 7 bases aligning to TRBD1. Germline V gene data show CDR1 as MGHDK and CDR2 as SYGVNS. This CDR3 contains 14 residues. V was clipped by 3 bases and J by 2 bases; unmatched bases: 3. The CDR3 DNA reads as TGTGCCAGCAGTGAGACAGGGATTAACACTGAAGCTTTCTTT. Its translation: CASSETGINTEAFF. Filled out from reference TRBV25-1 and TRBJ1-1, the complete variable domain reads EADIYQTPRYLVIGTGKKITLECSQTMGHDKMYWYQQDPGMELHLIHYSYGVNSTEKGDLSSESTVSRIRTEHFPLTLESARPSHTSQYLCASSETGINTEAFFGQGTRLTVV.

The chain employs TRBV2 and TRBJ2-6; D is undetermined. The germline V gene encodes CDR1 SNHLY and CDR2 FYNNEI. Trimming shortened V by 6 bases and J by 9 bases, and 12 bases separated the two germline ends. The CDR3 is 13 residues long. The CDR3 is CASSNSPGNVLTF. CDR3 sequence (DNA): TGTGCCAGCAGCAATTCCCCCGGCAACGTCCTGACTTTC.

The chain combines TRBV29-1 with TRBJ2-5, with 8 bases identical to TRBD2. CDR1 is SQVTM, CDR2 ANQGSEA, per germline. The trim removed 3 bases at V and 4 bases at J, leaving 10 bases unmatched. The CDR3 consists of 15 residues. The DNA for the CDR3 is TGCAGCGTTGACTCAGCGGGGGCCTGGGGAGAGACCCAGTACTTC. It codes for CSVDSAGAWGETQYF.

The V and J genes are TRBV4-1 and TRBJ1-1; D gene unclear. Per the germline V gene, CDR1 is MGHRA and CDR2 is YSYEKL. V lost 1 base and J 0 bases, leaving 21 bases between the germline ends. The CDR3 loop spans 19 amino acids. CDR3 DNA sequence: TGCGCCAGCAGCCAAGGCCTTGGAGGGATCGCAGCCCTGAACACTGAAGCTTTCTTT. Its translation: CASSQGLGGIAALNTEAFF.

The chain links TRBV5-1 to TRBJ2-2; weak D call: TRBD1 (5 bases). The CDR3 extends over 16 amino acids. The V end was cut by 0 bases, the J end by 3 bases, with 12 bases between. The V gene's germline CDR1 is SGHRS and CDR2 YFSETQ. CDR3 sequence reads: CASSLDPRQYTGELFF. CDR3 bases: TGCGCCAGCAGCTTGGACCCCAGACAGTACACCGGGGAGCTGTTTTTT.

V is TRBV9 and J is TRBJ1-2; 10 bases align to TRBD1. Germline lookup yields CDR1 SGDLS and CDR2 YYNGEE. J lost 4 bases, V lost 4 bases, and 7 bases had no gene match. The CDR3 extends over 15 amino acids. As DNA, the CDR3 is TGTGCCAGCAGCACCGGGACAGGGGTAATCTATGGCTACACCTTC. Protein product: CASSTGTGVIYGYTF.

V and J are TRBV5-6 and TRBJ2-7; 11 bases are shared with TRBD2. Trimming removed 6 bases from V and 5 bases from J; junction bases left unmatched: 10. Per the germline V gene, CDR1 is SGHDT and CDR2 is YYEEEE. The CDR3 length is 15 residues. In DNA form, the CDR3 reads TGTGCCAGCAACACCTATTGGACTAGCGGGCACGAGCAGTACTTC. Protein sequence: CASNTYWTSGHEQYF.

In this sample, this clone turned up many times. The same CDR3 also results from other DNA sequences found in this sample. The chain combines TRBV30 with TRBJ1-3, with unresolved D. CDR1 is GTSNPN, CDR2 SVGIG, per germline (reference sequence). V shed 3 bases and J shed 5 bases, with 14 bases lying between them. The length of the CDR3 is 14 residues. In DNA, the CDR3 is TGTGCCTGGAGCTCCGGGCAGCTAAGAAACACCATATATTTT. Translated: CAWSSGQLRNTIYF. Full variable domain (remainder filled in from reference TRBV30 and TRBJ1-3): SQTIHQWPATLVQPVGSPLSLECTVEGTSNPNLYWYRQAAGRGLQLLFYSVGIGQISSEVPQNLSASRPQDRQFILSSKKLLLSDSGFYLCAWSSGQLRNTIYFGEGSWLTVV.

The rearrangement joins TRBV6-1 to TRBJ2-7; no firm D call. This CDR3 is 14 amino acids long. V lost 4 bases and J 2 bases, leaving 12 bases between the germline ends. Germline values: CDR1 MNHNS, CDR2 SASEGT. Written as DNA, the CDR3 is TGTGCCAGCAGTGGTGCAGCCCTTGCCTACGAGCAGTACTTC. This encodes CASSGAALAYEQYF.

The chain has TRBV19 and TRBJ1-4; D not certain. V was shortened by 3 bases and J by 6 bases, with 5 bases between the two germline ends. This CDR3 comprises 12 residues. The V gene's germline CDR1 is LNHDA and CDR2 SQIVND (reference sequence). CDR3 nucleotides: TGTGCCAGTAGTATGGGTTATGAAAAACTGTTTTTT. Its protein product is CASSMGYEKLFF.